This T cell receptor beta chain was sequenced during a study of CXCR3 chemokines and chemotherapy response in bladder cancer. TCRdb reanalysed the PCR reads using MiXCR and keeps one entry per CDR3 protein. The sample includes several thousand distinct CDR3 sequences, roughly an eighth seen only once; the top ten take 16%. The CDR3 runs to 11 residues. The V and J ends lost 4 bases and 7 bases respectively, with 7 bases between them. Germline V gives CDR1 SGHAT, CDR2 FQDESV (reference sequence). This clonotype was recorded many times. The TCR comes from a human donor with bladder cancer that responded to neoadjuvant chemotherapy. The chain combines TRBV11-1 with TRBJ1-1; the D is unclear. The sample was collected from a patient whose treatment included neoadjuvant chemotherapy. The CDR3 sequence is CASSSLSEAFF. CDR3 DNA sequence: TGTGCCAGCAGCTCCTTAAGTGAAGCTTTCTTT.